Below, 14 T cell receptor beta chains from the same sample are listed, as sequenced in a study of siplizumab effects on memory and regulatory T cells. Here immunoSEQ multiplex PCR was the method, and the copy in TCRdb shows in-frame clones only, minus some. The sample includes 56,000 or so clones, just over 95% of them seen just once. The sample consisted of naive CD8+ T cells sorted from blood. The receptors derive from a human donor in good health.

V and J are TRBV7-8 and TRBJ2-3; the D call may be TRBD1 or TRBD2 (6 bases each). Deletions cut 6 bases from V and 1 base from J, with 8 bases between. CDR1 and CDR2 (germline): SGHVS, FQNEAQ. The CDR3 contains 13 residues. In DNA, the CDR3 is TGTGCCAGCAGGGGGGGCCGCACAGATACGCAGTATTTT. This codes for CASRGGRTDTQYF.

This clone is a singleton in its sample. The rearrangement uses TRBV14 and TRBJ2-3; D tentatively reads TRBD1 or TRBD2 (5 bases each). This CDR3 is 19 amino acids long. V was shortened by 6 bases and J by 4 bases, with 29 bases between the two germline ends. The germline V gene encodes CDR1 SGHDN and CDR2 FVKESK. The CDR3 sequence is CASSPSWRQGLTDPDTQYF. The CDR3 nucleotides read TGTGCCAGCAGTCCAAGTTGGAGGCAGGGTTTGACCGATCCAGATACGCAGTATTTT.

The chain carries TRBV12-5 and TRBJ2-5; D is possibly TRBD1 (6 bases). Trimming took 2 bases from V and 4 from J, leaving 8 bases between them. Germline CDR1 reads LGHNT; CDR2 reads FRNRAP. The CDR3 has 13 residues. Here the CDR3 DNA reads TGTGCTAGTGGTTTGACCAGGGGAGAGACCCAGTACTTC. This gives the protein CASGLTRGETQYF. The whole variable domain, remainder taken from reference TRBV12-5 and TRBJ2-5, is DARVTQTPRHKVTEMGQEVTMRCQPILGHNTVFWYRQTMMQGLELLAYFRNRAPLDDSGMPKDRFSAEMPDATLATLKIQPSEPRDSAVYFCASGLTRGETQYFGPGTRLLVL.

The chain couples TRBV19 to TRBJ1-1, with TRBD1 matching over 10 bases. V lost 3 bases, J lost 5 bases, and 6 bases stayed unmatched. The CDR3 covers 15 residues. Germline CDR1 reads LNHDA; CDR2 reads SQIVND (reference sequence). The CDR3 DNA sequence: TGTGCCAGTAGTATGACAGGGGGCAGGAGAACTGAAGCTTTCTTT. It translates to CASSMTGGRRTEAFF.

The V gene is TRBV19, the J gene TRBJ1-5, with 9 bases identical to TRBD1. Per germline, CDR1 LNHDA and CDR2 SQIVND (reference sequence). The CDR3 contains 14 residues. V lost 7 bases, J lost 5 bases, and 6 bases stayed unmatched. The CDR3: CASMEGQGYQPQHF. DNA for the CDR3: TGTGCCAGTATGGAGGGACAGGGCTATCAGCCCCAGCATTTT.

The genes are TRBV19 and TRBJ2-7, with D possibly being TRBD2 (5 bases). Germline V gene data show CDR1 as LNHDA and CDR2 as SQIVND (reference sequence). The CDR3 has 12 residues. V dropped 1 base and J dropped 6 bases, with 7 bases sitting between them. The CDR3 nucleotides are TGTGCCAGTAGTATAGTAAGCGGCGAGCAGTACTTC. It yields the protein CASSIVSGEQYF.

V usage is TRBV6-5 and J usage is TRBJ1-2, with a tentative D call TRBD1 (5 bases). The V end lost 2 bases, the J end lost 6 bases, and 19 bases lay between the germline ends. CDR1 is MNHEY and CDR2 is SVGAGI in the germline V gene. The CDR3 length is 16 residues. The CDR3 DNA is TGTGCCAGCAGTTACCACCGGGACCTCTTTCGGGATGGCTACACCTTC. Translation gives CASSYHRDLFRDGYTF.

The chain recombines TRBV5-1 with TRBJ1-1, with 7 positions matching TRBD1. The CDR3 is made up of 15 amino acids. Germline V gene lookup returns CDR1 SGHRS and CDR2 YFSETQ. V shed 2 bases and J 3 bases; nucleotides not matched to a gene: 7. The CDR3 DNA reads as TGCGCCAGCAGCTTCGGACAGGCGGGTCACACTGAAGCTTTCTTT. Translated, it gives CASSFGQAGHTEAFF.

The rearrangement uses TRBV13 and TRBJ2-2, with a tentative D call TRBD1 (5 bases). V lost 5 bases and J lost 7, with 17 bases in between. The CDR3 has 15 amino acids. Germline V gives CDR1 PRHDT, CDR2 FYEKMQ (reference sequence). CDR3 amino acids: CASSPFGQGGGELFF. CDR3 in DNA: TGTGCCAGCAGCCCGTTCGGCCAGGGTGGCGGGGAGCTGTTTTTT.

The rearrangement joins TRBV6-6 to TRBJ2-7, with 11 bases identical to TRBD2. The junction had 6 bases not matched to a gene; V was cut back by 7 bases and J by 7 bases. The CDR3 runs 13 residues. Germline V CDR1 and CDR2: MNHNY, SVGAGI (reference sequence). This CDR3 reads CASTDGTSGEQYF. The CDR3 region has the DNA TGTGCCAGCACCGACGGGACTAGCGGTGAGCAGTACTTC.

The CDR3 DNA reads as TGTGCCAGCAGCGCGGACTGGGGTCTGGGCTCCTACAATGAGCAGTTCTTC. Translating it yields CASSADWGLGSYNEQFF. The rearrangement links TRBV7-9 to TRBJ2-1; D may be TRBD2 (5 bases). The V gene's germline CDR1 is SEHNR and CDR2 FQNEAQ (reference sequence). This CDR3 comprises 17 residues. V was cut by 5 bases and J by 0 bases, with 17 bases left in between.

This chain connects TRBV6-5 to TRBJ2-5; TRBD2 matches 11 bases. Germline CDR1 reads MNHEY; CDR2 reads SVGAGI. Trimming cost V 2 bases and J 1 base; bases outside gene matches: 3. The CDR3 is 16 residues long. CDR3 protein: CASSYPGLAGQETQYF. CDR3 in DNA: TGTGCCAGCAGTTACCCCGGACTAGCGGGCCAAGAGACCCAGTACTTC.

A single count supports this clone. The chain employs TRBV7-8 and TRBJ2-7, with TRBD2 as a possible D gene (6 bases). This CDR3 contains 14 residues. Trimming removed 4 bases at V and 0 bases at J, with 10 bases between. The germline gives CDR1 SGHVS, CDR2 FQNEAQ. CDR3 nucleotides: TGTGCCAGCAGCTCTGGGGGGTTCTCCTACGAGCAGTACTTC. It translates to CASSSGGFSYEQYF.

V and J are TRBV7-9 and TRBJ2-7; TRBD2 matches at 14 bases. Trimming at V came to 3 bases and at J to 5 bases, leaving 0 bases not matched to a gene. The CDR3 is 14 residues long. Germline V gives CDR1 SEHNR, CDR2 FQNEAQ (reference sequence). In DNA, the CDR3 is TGTGCCAGCAGCTTGGGACTAGCGGGAGACGAGCAGTACTTC. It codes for CASSLGLAGDEQYF.